Included here is one T cell receptor (beta chain) sequence, with context. TCRdb keeps only in-frame clones here, not all; method: immunoSEQ multiplex PCR. The table records under 200,000 clones, about 89% of them present only once. Clinical history reported by participants formed the basis on which cohorts were assigned. Two negative PCRs, clearance, or symptom resolution were required of recovered Cohort 3 donors. With 4 bases clipped from V and 4 bases from J, the junction kept 9 bases outside the gene matches. Per the germline V gene, CDR1 is ENHRY and CDR2 is SYGVKD. The CDR3 length is 16 residues. The record originates from a study of blood T cell repertoires in COVID-19. Background on the study: In each case, the material was cDNA or gDNA derived from T cells, B-cell-depleted T cells, or PBMCs.

The V call is TRBV10-3, the J call TRBJ2-1; 8 bases are shared with TRBD2. Material: PBMCs or T cells enriched from blood (not recorded which). This clonotype was sampled from a woman in her late teens or twenties who had recovered from COVID-19. CDR3 bases: TGTGCCATCAGTGCCGGACTAGCCGAGATATACAATGAGCAGTTCTTC. Translation gives CAISAGLAEIYNEQFF.